These T cell receptor beta chains were read from a single sample in a study of CD8+ T cells in alopecia areata. The repertoire was sequenced with immunoSEQ multiplex PCR; TCRdb's copy has only in-frame clones and lacks some. Of fewer than 200,000 clones in the sample, under 60% were seen once. The sample consisted of CD8+ T cells sorted from blood, taken at week 24, from a patient treated with tofacitinib. Receptor source: a human donor with alopecia areata. The CDR3 runs from the conserved cysteine through the conserved F or W. A D gene is named only where the DNA matches it firmly. Only part of the rows carry a size: once, few, many, or a class if the clone is expanded.

len	d_gene	abundance	j_gene	v_gene	CDR3nt	CDR3aa
20	TRBD2	NA	TRBJ2-2	TRBV29-1	TGCAGCGTAATCGGACTAGCGGGGGACCCGACTCTTGAAAACACCGGGGAGCTGTTTTTT	CSVIGLAGDPTLENTGELFF
15	NA	NA	TRBJ2-6	TRBV9	TGTGCCAGCAGCCCACCAGTCGCTGGGGCCAACGTCCTGACTTTC	CASSPPVAGANVLTF
14	TRBD1	NA	TRBJ2-7	TRBV7-8	TGTGCCAGCAGCTTATCGACAGGGTGGTACGAGCAGTACTTC	CASSLSTGWYEQYF
16	TRBD1	NA	TRBJ2-1	TRBV2	TGTGCCAGCACCCCAGGGGACAGGGGCCCATACAATGAGCAGTTCTTC	CASTPGDRGPYNEQFF
15	NA	NA	TRBJ1-2	TRBV7-9	TGTGCCAGCAGCCCCTTTATGGAGACAAACTATGGCTACACCTTC	CASSPFMETNYGYTF
15	NA	NA	TRBJ2-4	TRBV30	TGTGCCTGGAATCAGGGAGCGGGAGCCAAAAACATTCAGTACTTC	CAWNQGAGAKNIQYF
13	NA	NA	TRBJ2-3	TRBV12-5	TGTGCTAGCCGAACGGGGGTAGCAGATACGCAGTATTTT	CASRTGVADTQYF
14	TRBD1	NA	TRBJ2-5	TRBV9	TGTGCCACTGGGACAGGGGGCAGCGTGGAGACCCAGTACTTC	CATGTGGSVETQYF
15	NA	NA	TRBJ2-3	TRBV5-1	TGCGCCAGCAGCTTGGTGGGCCGGACGGGAGATACGCAGTATTTT	CASSLVGRTGDTQYF
17	NA	NA	TRBJ2-6	TRBV30	TGTGCCTGGACCATGGACCGCTCAAGGTCCGGGGCCAACGTCCTGACTTTC	CAWTMDRSRSGANVLTF
15	TRBD1	once	TRBJ2-7	TRBV27	TGTGCCAGCAGTTTGATGGGGGACAGGGGCTACGAGCAGTACTTC	CASSLMGDRGYEQYF
13	NA	NA	TRBJ2-3	TRBV15	TGTGCCACCAGGAGGGGGGGGCCAGATACGCAGTATTTT	CATRRGGPDTQYF
14	TRBD1	NA	TRBJ1-2	TRBV13	TGTGCCAGCAGCAGAGGCCGGGACAGGGCATCTACGGCCTTC	CASSRGRDRASTAF
14	NA	few	TRBJ2-5	TRBV5-1	TGCGCCAGCAGCTTCCGCAGGGTAGGAGAGACCCAGTACTTC	CASSFRRVGETQYF
12	NA	NA	TRBJ1-2	TRBV29-1	TGCAGCGTTGCGTCAGGGCCTGGTGGCTACACCTTC	CSVASGPGGYTF
13	NA	NA	TRBJ2-7	TRBV29-1	TGCAGCGGCCGGGCGGGGGCAGGTGGCGAGCAGTACTTC	CSGRAGAGGEQYF
17	NA	many	TRBJ1-6	TRBV7-9	TGTGCCAGCAGCTCGCACGAACTTACAGGAATTGGTTCACCCCTCCACTTT	CASSSHELTGIGSPLHF
17	TRBD2	NA	TRBJ2-5	TRBV5-8	TGTGCCAGCAGAACCGGGACTAGCGGGGGTTACCAAGAGACCCAGTACTTC	CASRTGTSGGYQETQYF
13	NA	NA	TRBJ2-7	TRBV13	TGTGCCAGCAGCTTAGGCCGAGGGATCGAGCAGTACTTC	CASSLGRGIEQYF
13	NA	few	TRBJ1-1	TRBV14	TGTGCCAGCAGCCAAGAATTGAGGACTGAAGCTTTCTTT	CASSQELRTEAFF
14	NA	NA	TRBJ2-7	TRBV9	TGTGCCAGCAGCGTAGGTAGTCTTTCCTACGAGCAGTACTTC	CASSVGSLSYEQYF
13	NA	NA	TRBJ2-4	TRBV27	TGTGCCAGCAGTTTATACACAGGGCACATTCAGTACTTC	CASSLYTGHIQYF
15	TRBD1	NA	TRBJ1-2	TRBV27	TGTGCCAGCAGTCGAATCGACAGGGAACCCTATGGCTACACCTTC	CASSRIDREPYGYTF
12	TRBD1	NA	TRBJ1-2	TRBV6-5	TGTGCCATCCTTGAGGGGGCGGATGGCTACACCTTC	CAILEGADGYTF
14	NA	NA	TRBJ2-5	TRBV6-5	TGTGCCAGCAGTTACTCAGGGGGCCAAGAGACCCAGTACTTC	CASSYSGGQETQYF
14	TRBD1	NA	TRBJ1-1	TRBV2	TGTGCCAGCAGTGAGGGACAGGGAGTCCCTGAAGCTTTCTTT	CASSEGQGVPEAFF
14	TRBD1	NA	TRBJ1-2	TRBV27	TGTGCCAGCAAGCCGACAGGGCGGAACTATGGCTACACCTTC	CASKPTGRNYGYTF
14	NA	few	TRBJ2-5	TRBV5-1	TGCGCCAGCAGCTTACGGAGGGGCCGAGAGACCCAGTACTTC	CASSLRRGRETQYF
13	NA	NA	TRBJ2-1	TRBV27	TGTGCCAGCAGTGATTATCGGCACAATGAGCAGTTCTTC	CASSDYRHNEQFF
12	NA	few	TRBJ1-1	TRBV29-1	TGCAGCGGGGTCCGAGAGAACACTGAAGCTTTCTTT	CSGVRENTEAFF
12	NA	NA	TRBJ2-1	TRBV7-7	TGTGCTAGCAGCTTGACTGGCGATGAGCAGTTCTTC	CASSLTGDEQFF
17	NA	few	TRBJ2-5	TRBV15	TGTGCCACCAGCAGAGATTTTTACCGGGACAACGAAGAGACCCAGTACTTC	CATSRDFYRDNEETQYF
15	NA	NA	TRBJ1-1	TRBV4-1	TGCGCCAGCAGCCAAGATCGATCCCCGGGGAAGTGGGCCTTCTTT	CASSQDRSPGKWAFF
13	NA	NA	TRBJ2-3	TRBV7-7	TGTGCTAGCAGCCATCTTATCACAGATACGCAGTATTTT	CASSHLITDTQYF
16	TRBD2	NA	TRBJ2-5	TRBV2	TGTGCCAGCAGTCATCGACTAGCGGGGGGTCAAGAGACCCAGTACTTC	CASSHRLAGGQETQYF
13	NA	NA	TRBJ2-7	TRBV2	TGTGCCAGCAGTGGTTGGAGCTCCTACGAGCAGTACTTC	CASSGWSSYEQYF
12	NA	NA	TRBJ1-1	TRBV4-1	TGCGCCAGCAGCCATACGAACACTGAAGCTTTCTTT	CASSHTNTEAFF
14	TRBD2	few	TRBJ2-1	TRBV23-1	TGCGCCAGCACCTCGGGGGGGCACGTCAATGAGCAGTTCTTC	CASTSGGHVNEQFF
14	NA	NA	TRBJ2-2	TRBV10-2	TGCGCCAGCAGTGAGTCGTGGTCACCCGGGGAGCTGTTTTTT	CASSESWSPGELFF
15	NA	NA	TRBJ2-3	TRBV9	TGTGCCAGCAGCGCCCGGACCGTTAGGACAGATACGCAGTATTTT	CASSARTVRTDTQYF
11	TRBD2	NA	TRBJ2-1	TRBV2	TGTGCCAGCCTTAGCGGGGGACAGCAGTTCTTC	CASLSGGQQFF
15	NA	NA	TRBJ2-1	TRBV7-9	TGTGCCAGCAGCTTAGCGGGCCAAGGCGGCAATGAGCAGTTCTTC	CASSLAGQGGNEQFF
14	TRBD1	NA	TRBJ1-2	TRBV19	TGTGCCAGTCGCAGGGGGCGGCCCTACTATGGCTACACCTTC	CASRRGRPYYGYTF
13	NA	NA	TRBJ2-7	TRBV7-9	TGTGCCAGCAGCCAACGACAGCTTGGCGAGCAGTACTTC	CASSQRQLGEQYF
12	NA	NA	TRBJ2-7	TRBV30	TGTGCCTGGAGTGACCTCTCCTACGAGCAGTACTTC	CAWSDLSYEQYF
17	NA	NA	TRBJ2-4	TRBV15	TGTGCCACCAGCACCCGGACCGAAACACTAGCCAAAAACATTCAGTACTTC	CATSTRTETLAKNIQYF
16	TRBD1	once	TRBJ2-3	TRBV2	TGTGCCAGCAGTGAAGCGGGGACAGGGAGCACAGATACGCAGTATTTT	CASSEAGTGSTDTQYF
18	NA	NA	TRBJ2-6	TRBV13	TGTGCCAGCAGCTTATCGACAGAGTTTAACTCTGGGGCCAACGTCCTGACTTTC	CASSLSTEFNSGANVLTF
15	NA	NA	TRBJ2-7	TRBV30	TGTGCCTGGAGTGTAGGCGTTGGGACGGGGGAAGAGCAGTACTTC	CAWSVGVGTGEEQYF
13	NA	NA	TRBJ2-4	TRBV5-6	TGTGCCAGCAGCGAAGGGACGGGAAACATTCAGTACTTC	CASSEGTGNIQYF
11	NA	NA	TRBJ1-1	TRBV7-9	TGTGCCAGCAGCTTAGGCCGAGAAGCTTTCTTT	CASSLGREAFF
15	NA	NA	TRBJ1-1	TRBV27	TGTGCCAGCAGTTTCCGATCCTACAGGAACACTGAAGCTTTCTTT	CASSFRSYRNTEAFF
18	TRBD1	NA	TRBJ2-6	TRBV13	TGTGCCAGCAGCCTACGCGGGACAGGGCTCCTCTGGGCCAACGTCCTGACTTTC	CASSLRGTGLLWANVLTF
13	NA	NA	TRBJ2-6	TRBV28	TGTGCCAGCAACCGCTCTGGGGCCAACGTCCTGACTTTC	CASNRSGANVLTF
15	NA	few	TRBJ1-5	TRBV30	TGTGCCTGGAGTGGAGGTCAGGGTAGCAATCAGCCCCAGCATTTT	CAWSGGQGSNQPQHF
15	NA	few	TRBJ1-1	TRBV5-6	TGTGCCAGCAGCTACCCTTGGGGACAGAACACTGAAGCTTTCTTT	CASSYPWGQNTEAFF